This TCR beta chain was captured by sequencing in a study of OX40 agonist ivuxolimab in advanced cancers. A note on the overall study: Ivuxolimab, which targeted the costimulatory receptor OX40 (CD134), was an agonistic, fully human IgG2 monoclonal antibody. Patients were allowed to have had prior anti-PD-1, anti-PD-L1 or anti-CTLA-4 therapy, and approximately 37% of the dose-escalation patients had been treated with checkpoint inhibitors. The monotherapy dose-escalation portion (N ≈ 55 patients) of the phase I ivuxolimab trial is reported in the paper. Of the approximately 53 patients in dose escalation, 19 had hepatocellular carcinoma, some 15 had melanoma, 9 had renal cell carcinoma and 9 had head and neck cancer. A male proportion of around 81% and a mean age of 60 years, ranging from 23 to 79, were recorded for the dose-escalation cohort. Partial responses occurred in three dose-escalation patients: two with cutaneous melanoma and one with hepatocellular carcinoma. Intravenous ivuxolimab was administered to patients every 2 weeks at six dose levels: 0.01, 0.1, 0.3, 1.5, 3 and 10 mg/kg. Peripheral TCRbeta sequencing aimed to test whether ivuxolimab altered TCR sequence diversity and caused clonal T-cell expansion. The research as a whole found: Clonal expansion of both CD4+ and CD8+ blood T cells was observed from baseline to week 6 at doses 0.1 to 3.0 mg/kg. In the 0.1-3.0 mg/kg groups, partial responders had among the lowest normalized peripheral clonal expansion, particularly in CD8+ T cells. The antigen specificity of the peripheral T cells that underwent clonal expansion was not determined. After ivuxolimab, expanded clones were on average more numerous among CD8+ T cells than among CD4+ T cells. Low levels of normalized T-cell clonal expansion were also shown by some nonresponding patients.

Genomic DNA was extracted from sorted cells for sequencing of the TCRbeta CDR3 region. The immunoSEQ Assay was used to sequence the TCRbeta CDR3 regions. In TCRdb, the immuneACCESS table is reduced to in-frame sequences with V and J assigned. These tables do not hold every clone; where another copy was compared, an unresolved V gene accounts for under half, and the others remain unexplained. Recorded for this sample are nearly 80,000 clones; almost 85% of them occurred a single time. Of the sample, 25% is held by the ten largest clones. CDR1 and CDR2, per the germline V gene (reference sequence), are MNHNY and SVGAGI. V loses 4 bases, J loses 9 bases, and the germline ends lie 15 bases apart. Taken from cysteine to phenylalanine, the CDR3 has 13 residues. The DNA shown is the 39-base CDR3, in frame from base 1. This clone was seen only once. The clone's antigen remains unknown. No qualities accompany the bases; no much larger clone lies one base away.

The trial excluded patients who had a history of autoimmune disease or were on systemic immunosuppression. Peripheral blood for TCR sequencing was collected from all dose cohorts at baseline, on cycle 4 day 1, and on cycle 7 day 1. Samples came from an open-label, multicenter, first-in-human phase I dose-escalation trial of ivuxolimab. Adults with locally advanced or metastatic head and neck squamous cell, hepatocellular, melanoma or renal cell carcinoma were enrolled in the trial. Before TCR sequencing, CD4+ and CD8+ T cells were separately sorted from peripheral blood. The chain is encoded by TRBV6-6 joined to TRBJ2-5; the D segment might be TRBD1 or TRBD2, since each matches 5 bases. Sample: CD4+ or CD8+ T cells sorted from blood, taken in a trial of the OX40 agonist ivuxolimab. This receptor was obtained from an adult with an advanced solid tumor such as melanoma, head and neck, liver or kidney cancer. The base sequence is TGTGCCAGCAGTTCCGGGACCCGAGGGGCCCAGTACTTC. This sequence encodes CASSSGTRGAQYF.